The rows below give T cell receptor beta chains drawn from one sample of a study of cytomegalovirus exposure and HLA in healthy donors. Data came from immunoSEQ multiplex PCR; TCRdb stores just in-frame clones and leaves some out. The data show 100,000 to 150,000 clones, with 75% to 85% seen just once and almost 6% held by the top ten. The sample was PBMCs. The receptors stem from a woman between 35 and 50 years old in good health and CMV-seropositive. Both conserved end residues are part of each CDR3. The order of the fields is clone size, D gene, J gene, V gene, CDR3 protein, CDR3 DNA. D genes are given only for firm matches. Some rows have no size entry. The others give once, few or many, or a class for an expanded clone.

>.|.|TRBJ1-5|TRBV28
CASLSRPPWPQHF
TGTGCCAGCTTGAGCAGGCCTCCGTGGCCCCAGCATTTT
>.|.|TRBJ1-1|TRBV9
CASSVIRDIRTEAFF
TGTGCCAGCAGCGTAATCCGGGACATAAGAACTGAAGCTTTCTTT
>.|TRBD2|TRBJ2-5|TRBV18
CASSTDWGGETQYF
TGTGCCAGCTCAACGGACTGGGGGGGAGAGACCCAGTACTTC
>.|TRBD1|TRBJ2-3|TRBV4-2
CASSRQGATDTQYF
TGTGCCAGCAGCCGCCAGGGGGCCACAGATACGCAGTATTTT
>.|.|TRBJ1-1|TRBV2
CASAGQTNTEAFF
TGTGCCAGCGCCGGACAGACGAACACTGAAGCTTTCTTT
>.|TRBD1|TRBJ2-5|TRBV10-3
CAISLDRVGTQYF
TGTGCCATCAGTCTGGACAGGGTGGGGACCCAGTACTTC
>.|.|TRBJ1-6|TRBV7-9
CASSLRGSDLNSPLHF
TGTGCCAGCAGCTTACGCGGGTCGGATCTTAATTCACCCCTCCACTTT
>.|.|TRBJ1-2|TRBV28
CASSVSPRGYGYTF
TGTGCCAGCAGTGTAAGTCCCCGGGGGTATGGCTACACCTTC
>.|.|TRBJ2-7|TRBV29-1
CSVATPPTSYEQYF
TGCAGCGTCGCGACACCGCCTACCTCCTACGAGCAGTACTTC
>once|.|TRBJ1-3|TRBV9
CASSVGGRDAGNTIYF
TGTGCCAGCAGCGTCGGAGGGCGCGACGCTGGAAACACCATATATTTT
>once|.|TRBJ1-4|TRBV4-3
CASSQERGMGITNEKLFF
TGCGCCAGCAGCCAAGAAAGGGGAATGGGGATAACTAATGAAAAACTGTTTTTT
>.|TRBD1|TRBJ1-1|TRBV29-1
CSVLDREAFF
TGCAGCGTTCTGGACAGGGAGGCTTTCTTT
>few|.|TRBJ2-1|TRBV7-9
CASSLEAGHEQFF
TGTGCCAGCAGCTTAGAGGCTGGGCATGAGCAGTTCTTC
>.|.|TRBJ2-5|TRBV4-1
CASSPNAGAQETQYF
TGCGCCAGCAGCCCGAACGCTGGGGCCCAAGAGACCCAGTACTTC